This T cell receptor (beta chain) was retrieved from a study of blood T cell repertoires in COVID-19. There are 13 residues in the CDR3. Trimming removed 0 bases from V and 5 bases from J, with 8 bases in between. Per the germline V gene, CDR1 is SGHTS and CDR2 is YDEGEE. Sequencing was performed with immunoSEQ multiplex PCR; in TCRdb, only in-frame clones are kept and a portion is missing. The sample consists of 210,000 or so clones, roughly 90% of them appearing once. Sequenced sample: peripheral blood. The clonotype originates from a man aged 35 to 55 with active or convalescent COVID-19. The chain employs TRBV5-8 and TRBJ1-2; D possibly corresponds to TRBD1 (6 bases). As DNA, the CDR3 is TGTGCCAGCAGCTTGGGGGGGCTGTATGGCTACACCTTC. Translating gives CASSLGGLYGYTF.